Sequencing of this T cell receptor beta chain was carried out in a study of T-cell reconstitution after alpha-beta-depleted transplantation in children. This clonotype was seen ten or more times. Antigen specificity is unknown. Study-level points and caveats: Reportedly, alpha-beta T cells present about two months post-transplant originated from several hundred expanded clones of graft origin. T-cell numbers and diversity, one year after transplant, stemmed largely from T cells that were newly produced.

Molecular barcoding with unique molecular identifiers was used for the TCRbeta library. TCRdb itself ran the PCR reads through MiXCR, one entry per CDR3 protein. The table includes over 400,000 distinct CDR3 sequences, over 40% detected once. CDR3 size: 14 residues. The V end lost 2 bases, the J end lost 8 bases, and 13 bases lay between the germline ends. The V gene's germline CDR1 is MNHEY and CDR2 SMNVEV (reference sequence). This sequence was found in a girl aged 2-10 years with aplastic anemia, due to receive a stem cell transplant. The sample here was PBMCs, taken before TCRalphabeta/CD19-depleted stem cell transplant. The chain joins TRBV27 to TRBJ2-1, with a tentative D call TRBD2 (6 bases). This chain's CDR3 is CASSLTFREDEQFF. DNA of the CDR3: TGTGCCAGCAGTTTAACGTTCAGGGAGGATGAGCAGTTCTTC.